This is a list of T cell receptor beta chains from one sample in a study of blood T cell repertoires in COVID-19. The repertoire was sequenced with immunoSEQ multiplex PCR; TCRdb's copy has only in-frame clones and lacks some. The sample consists of 20,000 to 25,000 clones, 80% to 90% of them appearing once. Specimen: peripheral blood. The receptor set was obtained from a human donor with acute or convalescent COVID-19. The donor label of this sample is uncertain. Each CDR3 is given with its conserved first and last residue. Fields, in order: J gene, clone size, D gene, V gene, CDR3 protein, CDR3 DNA. A D gene is named only where the DNA matches it firmly. Size is stated for part of the rows, as once, few or many counts, or as a class when the clone is expanded.

j_call: TRBJ2-5
clone_size: .
d_call: TRBD1
v_call: TRBV2
cdr3_aa: CASRGQGATQYF
cdr3_nt: TGTGCCAGCAGAGGACAGGGAGCGACCCAGTACTTC

j_call: TRBJ1-3
clone_size: .
d_call: .
v_call: TRBV6-5
cdr3_aa: CASRVRGSGNTIYF
cdr3_nt: TGTGCCAGCAGGGTTCGGGGTTCTGGAAACACCATATATTTT

j_call: TRBJ2-1
clone_size: .
d_call: TRBD2
v_call: TRBV29-1
cdr3_aa: CSVTTSGSLEQFF
cdr3_nt: TGCAGCGTCACGACTAGCGGGAGTTTGGAGCAGTTCTTC

j_call: TRBJ2-1
clone_size: .
d_call: .
v_call: TRBV3-1/TRBV3-2
cdr3_aa: CASSRSGTYSYNEQFF
cdr3_nt: TGTGCCAGCAGCCGTAGCGGAACTTACTCCTACAATGAGCAGTTCTTC

j_call: TRBJ1-5
clone_size: .
d_call: .
v_call: TRBV19
cdr3_aa: CASSQGMIGNQPQHF
cdr3_nt: TGTGCCAGTAGTCAGGGGATGATAGGGAATCAGCCCCAGCATTTT

j_call: TRBJ1-5
clone_size: .
d_call: .
v_call: TRBV19
cdr3_aa: CASSIDAGILNQPQHF
cdr3_nt: TGTGCCAGTAGTATAGATGCGGGGATCCTCAATCAGCCCCAGCATTTT

j_call: TRBJ1-5
clone_size: .
d_call: .
v_call: TRBV29-1
cdr3_aa: CSVRTDLTDQPQHF
cdr3_nt: TGCAGCGTTCGGACAGACTTAACCGATCAGCCCCAGCATTTT

j_call: TRBJ1-3
clone_size: .
d_call: .
v_call: TRBV3-1/TRBV3-2
cdr3_aa: CASSEGGTGNTIYF
cdr3_nt: TGTGCCAGCAGTGAGGGGGGGACTGGAAACACCATATATTTT

j_call: TRBJ2-1
clone_size: .
d_call: .
v_call: TRBV11-2
cdr3_aa: CASSPIGRRGGYNEQFF
cdr3_nt: TGTGCCAGCAGCCCGATAGGGCGGAGGGGTGGTTACAATGAGCAGTTCTTC

j_call: TRBJ2-7
clone_size: .
d_call: TRBD1
v_call: TRBV7-9
cdr3_aa: CASSDRALSYEQYF
cdr3_nt: TGTGCCAGCAGCGACAGGGCCCTCTCCTACGAGCAGTACTTC

j_call: TRBJ2-2
clone_size: .
d_call: TRBD1
v_call: TRBV10-3
cdr3_aa: CAISGTGNTGELFF
cdr3_nt: TGTGCCATCTCCGGGACAGGTAACACCGGGGAGCTGTTTTTT

j_call: TRBJ1-6
clone_size: .
d_call: .
v_call: TRBV6-1
cdr3_aa: CASSESQGNSPLHF
cdr3_nt: TGTGCCAGCAGTGAGTCCCAGGGTAATTCACCCCTCCACTTT

j_call: TRBJ2-3
clone_size: .
d_call: TRBD2
v_call: TRBV5-4
cdr3_aa: CASSLAGTSGGTDTQYF
cdr3_nt: TGTGCCAGCAGCCTCGCCGGGACTAGCGGGGGGACAGATACGCAGTATTTT

j_call: TRBJ1-1
clone_size: .
d_call: .
v_call: TRBV7-9
cdr3_aa: CASSLDVRDTEAFF
cdr3_nt: TGTGCCAGCAGCTTAGACGTACGGGACACTGAAGCTTTCTTT

j_call: TRBJ1-3
clone_size: once
d_call: .
v_call: TRBV3-1/TRBV3-2
cdr3_aa: CASSQDPVAVHSGNTIYF
cdr3_nt: TGTGCCAGCAGCCAAGACCCCGTGGCGGTTCACTCTGGAAACACCATATATTTT

j_call: TRBJ2-3
clone_size: .
d_call: .
v_call: TRBV6-5
cdr3_aa: CASTSQRHTDTQYF
cdr3_nt: TGTGCCAGCACGAGCCAGCGGCACACAGATACGCAGTATTTT

j_call: TRBJ1-5
clone_size: once
d_call: TRBD1
v_call: TRBV2
cdr3_aa: CASSSGTGGFSGNQPQHF
cdr3_nt: TGTGCCAGCAGTTCCGGGACAGGGGGCTTCTCGGGCAATCAGCCCCAGCATTTT

j_call: TRBJ1-2
clone_size: .
d_call: .
v_call: TRBV5-1
cdr3_aa: CASSYRDNEGYTF
cdr3_nt: TGCGCCAGCTCCTACCGGGACAACGAAGGCTACACCTTC

j_call: TRBJ2-6
clone_size: .
d_call: .
v_call: TRBV2
cdr3_aa: CASSEGSRVSGANVLTF
cdr3_nt: TGTGCCAGCAGTGAAGGAAGTCGAGTCTCTGGGGCCAACGTCCTGACTTTC

j_call: TRBJ2-7
clone_size: .
d_call: .
v_call: TRBV7-2
cdr3_aa: CASSLAQGGGEQYF
cdr3_nt: TGTGCCAGCAGCTTAGCCCAGGGAGGGGGTGAGCAGTACTTC

j_call: TRBJ1-2
clone_size: .
d_call: .
v_call: TRBV6-6
cdr3_aa: CASSKTENYGYTF
cdr3_nt: TGTGCCAGCAGTAAAACAGAGAACTATGGCTACACCTTC

j_call: TRBJ1-6
clone_size: once
d_call: .
v_call: TRBV5-1
cdr3_aa: CASSLTGAYNSPLHF
cdr3_nt: TGCGCCAGCAGCTTAACAGGAGCCTATAATTCACCCCTCCACTTT

j_call: TRBJ1-2
clone_size: .
d_call: TRBD1
v_call: TRBV5-1
cdr3_aa: CASSSGQGALNGYTF
cdr3_nt: TGCGCCAGCAGCTCCGGACAGGGGGCGCTTAATGGCTACACCTTC

j_call: TRBJ1-2
clone_size: .
d_call: .
v_call: TRBV5-4
cdr3_aa: CASSLMRGQNYGYTF
cdr3_nt: TGTGCCAGCAGCTTGATGCGTGGGCAGAACTATGGCTACACCTTC

j_call: TRBJ2-1
clone_size: .
d_call: TRBD1
v_call: TRBV30
cdr3_aa: CAWAPSRGQGWREQFF
cdr3_nt: TGTGCCTGGGCTCCCTCCCGGGGACAGGGGTGGCGCGAGCAGTTCTTC

j_call: TRBJ1-6
clone_size: few
d_call: .
v_call: TRBV9
cdr3_aa: CASSVGSGAPLHF
cdr3_nt: TGTGCCAGCAGCGTAGGCTCGGGGGCACCCCTCCACTTT

j_call: TRBJ2-1
clone_size: .
d_call: TRBD2
v_call: TRBV5-4
cdr3_aa: CASSRGSYGGGYNEQFF
cdr3_nt: TGTGCCAGCAGCCGCGGCAGCTACGGGGGGGGTTACAATGAGCAGTTCTTC

j_call: TRBJ2-2
clone_size: .
d_call: TRBD2
v_call: TRBV6-6
cdr3_aa: CASSLGGGDTGELFF
cdr3_nt: TGTGCCAGCAGTCTCGGCGGGGGGGACACCGGGGAGCTGTTTTTT